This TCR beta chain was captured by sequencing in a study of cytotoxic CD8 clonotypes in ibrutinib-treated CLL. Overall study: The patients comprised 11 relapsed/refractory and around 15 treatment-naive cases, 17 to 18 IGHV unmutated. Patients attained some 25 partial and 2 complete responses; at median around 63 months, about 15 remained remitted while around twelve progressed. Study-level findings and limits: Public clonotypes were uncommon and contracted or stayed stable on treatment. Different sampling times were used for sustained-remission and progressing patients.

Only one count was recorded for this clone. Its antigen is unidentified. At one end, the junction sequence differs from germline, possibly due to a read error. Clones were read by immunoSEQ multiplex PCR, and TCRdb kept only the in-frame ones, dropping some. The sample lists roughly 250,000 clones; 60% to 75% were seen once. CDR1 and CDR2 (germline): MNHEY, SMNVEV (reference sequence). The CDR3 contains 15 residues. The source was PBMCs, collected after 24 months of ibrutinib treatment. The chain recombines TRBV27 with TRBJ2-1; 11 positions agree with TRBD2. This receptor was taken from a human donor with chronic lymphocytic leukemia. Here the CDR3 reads CASGLAGGPWNEQFF. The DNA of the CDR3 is TGTGCCAGCGGTTTAGCGGGAGGGCCGTGGAATGAGCAGTTCTTC.